This T cell receptor (beta chain) was captured by sequencing in a study of early T cells in non-severe SARS-CoV-2 infection (dated by TCRdb to 2020 to 2023). Study-wide context: Because TCR sequencing relied on bulk RNA taken from unsorted whole blood, pairing of alpha and beta chains was not possible.

A case-control design nested within a healthcare worker cohort in London, UK, was used, with weekly nasopharyngeal swab PCR tests and blood sampling performed. Healthcare workers were recruited between 23 and 31 March 2020, during the week of the UK lockdown, and were followed weekly for up to roughly 15 weeks. Relative to germline, V is missing 5 bases and J is missing 4 bases, with 21 bases of the junction outside any gene match. CDR1 and CDR2, per the germline V gene, are MDHEN and SYDVKM. Its CDR3 holds 19 amino acids, cysteine through phenylalanine. Only the CDR3 region is kept as DNA, spanning 57 bases read in frame from base 1. This clonotype was detected many times. Its antigen target is currently unknown. The input lacks base qualities; no much larger clone sits a single base away. What the research found in general, with its limitations: VDJdb matching was skewed toward anti-spike CD8 responses and likely underestimated virus-specific expansions, missing private and CD4 specificities.

The library relied on 5' RACE. The run used a NextSeq 500. In the TCR library protocol, unique molecular identifiers were attached to individual cDNA molecules to correct for PCR bias and sequencing error. TCR alpha and beta chains were both sequenced, and the abundances of alpha and beta sequences in each sample were closely correlated with each other. Concerning the study's data processing: Decombinator V4 was used to annotate TCR sequences for V gene, J gene and CDR3. Expanded TCRs were defined as changing significantly between any two time points under a Poisson model with p below 0.0001. Abundances of TCRs were expressed as counts per million after normalisation to the total number of TCRs sequenced in each sample. MAIT TCRs were defined by TRAV1-2 paired with TRAJ12, TRAJ20 or TRAJ33, and iNKT TCRs by TRAV10 paired with TRAJ18. VDJdb, accessed 1 November 2021, was searched for CMV, EBV and SARS-CoV-2 annotated TCRs, with TCRs annotated for multiple antigens excluded. Clones were called with MiXCR by TCRdb after fastp trimmed the public reads at Q25, and only in-frame beta chains were retained. Each CDR3 protein gets just one entry, which takes the most common genes and DNA from the rows behind it. TCRdb, not the authors, supplied the V and J calls. The sample has more than 35,000 distinct CDR3 sequences on record, 5.8% of them singletons. Roughly 24% of the sample is in the top ten clones.

The chain is made from TRBV28 and TRBJ2-7; a stretch of 9 junction bases matches TRBD1. The sequenced material came from whole blood. The receptor comes from an adult who was a healthcare worker with PCR-confirmed SARS-CoV-2 infection or an uninfected control (not recorded which). The CDR3 sequence is CASSPIYPEPGTGPYEQYF. Here is the DNA: TGTGCCAGCAGTCCGATATATCCGGAGCCCGGGACAGGGCCTTACGAGCAGTACTTC. With the portions outside the CDR3 filled from the reference TRBV28 and TRBJ2-7 genes, the complete variable region becomes DVKVTQSSRYLVKRTGEKVFLECVQDMDHENMFWYRQDPGLGLRLIYFSYDVKMKEKGDIPEGYSVSREKKERFSLILESASTNQTSMYLCASSPIYPEPGTGPYEQYFGPGTRLTVT.